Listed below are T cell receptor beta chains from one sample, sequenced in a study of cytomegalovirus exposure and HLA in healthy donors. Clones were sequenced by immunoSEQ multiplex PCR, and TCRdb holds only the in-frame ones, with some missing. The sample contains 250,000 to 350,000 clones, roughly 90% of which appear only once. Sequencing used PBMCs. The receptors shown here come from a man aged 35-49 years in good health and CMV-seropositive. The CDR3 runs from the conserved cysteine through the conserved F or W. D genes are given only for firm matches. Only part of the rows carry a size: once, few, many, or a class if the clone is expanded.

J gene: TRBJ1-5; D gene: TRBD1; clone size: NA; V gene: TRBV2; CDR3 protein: CASSEETGGVGQPQHF; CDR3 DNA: TGTGCCAGCAGTGAAGAGACAGGGGGAGTTGGTCAGCCCCAGCATTTT
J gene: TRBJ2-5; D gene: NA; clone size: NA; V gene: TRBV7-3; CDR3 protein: CASSLNAGSETQYF; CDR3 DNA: TGTGCCAGCAGCTTAAACGCAGGATCAGAGACCCAGTACTTC
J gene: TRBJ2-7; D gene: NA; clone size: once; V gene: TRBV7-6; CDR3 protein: CASSLAVSDSTYEQYF; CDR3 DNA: TGTGCCAGCAGCTTAGCTGTATCGGACAGCACCTACGAGCAGTACTTC
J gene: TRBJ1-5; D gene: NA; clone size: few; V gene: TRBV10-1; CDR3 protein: CASSPGVSQPQHF; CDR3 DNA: TGCGCCAGCAGCCCAGGGGTCAGTCAGCCCCAGCATTTT
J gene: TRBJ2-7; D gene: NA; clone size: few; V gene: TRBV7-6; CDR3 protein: CASSLEGRGEQYF; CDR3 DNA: TGTGCCAGCAGCCTGGAGGGGCGAGGCGAGCAGTACTTC
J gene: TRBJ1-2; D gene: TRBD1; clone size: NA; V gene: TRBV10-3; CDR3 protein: CAIRTGVDYGYTF; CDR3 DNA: TGTGCCATCAGAACAGGGGTGGACTATGGCTACACCTTC
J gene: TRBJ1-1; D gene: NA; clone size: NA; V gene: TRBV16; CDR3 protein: CASSQLQGLNTEAFF; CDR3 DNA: TGTGCCAGCAGCCAGTTACAGGGCTTGAACACTGAAGCTTTCTTT
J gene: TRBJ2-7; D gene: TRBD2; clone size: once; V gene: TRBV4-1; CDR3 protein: CASSPRGEGGNHEQYF; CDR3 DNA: TGCGCCAGCAGTCCAAGAGGGGAGGGAGGGAACCACGAGCAGTACTTC
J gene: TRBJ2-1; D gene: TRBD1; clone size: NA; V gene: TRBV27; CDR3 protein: CASSFLRQGSHEQFF; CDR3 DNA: TGTGCCAGCAGTTTCCTTAGACAGGGTAGCCATGAGCAGTTCTTC
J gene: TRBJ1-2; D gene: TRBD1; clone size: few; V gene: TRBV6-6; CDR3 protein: CASGPGTGDGYTF; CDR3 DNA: TGTGCCAGCGGACCCGGGACAGGGGATGGCTACACCTTC
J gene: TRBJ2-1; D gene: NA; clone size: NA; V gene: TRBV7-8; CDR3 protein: CASGRTGPYGNEQFF; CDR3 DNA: TGTGCCAGCGGCCGAACGGGTCCCTACGGGAATGAGCAGTTCTTC
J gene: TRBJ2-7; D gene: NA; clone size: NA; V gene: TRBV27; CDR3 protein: CASSLSLSYEQYF; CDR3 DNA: TGTGCCAGCAGTTTATCGCTATCCTACGAGCAGTACTTC
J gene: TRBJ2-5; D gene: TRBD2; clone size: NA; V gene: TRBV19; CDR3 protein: CASSISVNGRSQETQYF; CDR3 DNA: TGTGCCAGTAGTATATCGGTTAACGGGAGGTCACAAGAGACCCAGTACTTC
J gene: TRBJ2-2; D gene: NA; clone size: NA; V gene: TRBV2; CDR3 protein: CASSEAQGGTGELFF; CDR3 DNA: TGTGCCAGCAGTGAAGCGCAGGGGGGCACCGGGGAGCTGTTTTTT
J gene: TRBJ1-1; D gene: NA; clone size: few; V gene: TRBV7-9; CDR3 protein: CASSTPGALEAFF; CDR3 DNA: TGTGCCAGCAGCACCCCGGGAGCTCTTGAAGCTTTCTTT
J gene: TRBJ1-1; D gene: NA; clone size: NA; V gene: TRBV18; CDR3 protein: CASSPGWGDTEAFF; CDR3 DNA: TGTGCCAGCTCACCGGGTTGGGGAGACACTGAAGCTTTCTTT
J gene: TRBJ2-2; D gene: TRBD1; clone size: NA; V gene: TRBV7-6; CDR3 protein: CASSAGTGYTGELFF; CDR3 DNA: TGTGCCAGCAGCGCCGGGACAGGGTACACCGGGGAGCTGTTTTTT
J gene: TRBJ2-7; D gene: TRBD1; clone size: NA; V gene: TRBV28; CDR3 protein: CASSSRHRGQYEQYF; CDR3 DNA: TGTGCCAGCAGTTCCCGTCACAGGGGGCAATACGAGCAGTACTTC
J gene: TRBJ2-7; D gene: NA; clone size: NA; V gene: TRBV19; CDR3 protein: CASNPGLTYEQYF; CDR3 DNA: TGTGCCAGTAACCCAGGGCTAACCTACGAGCAGTACTTC
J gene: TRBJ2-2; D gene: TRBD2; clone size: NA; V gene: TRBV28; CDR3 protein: CASTSGGGSAGELFF; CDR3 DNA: TGTGCCAGCACCTCCGGGGGGGGATCCGCCGGGGAGCTGTTTTTT
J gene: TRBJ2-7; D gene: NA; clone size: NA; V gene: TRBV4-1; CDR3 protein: CASSHPLNYEQYF; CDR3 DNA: TGCGCCAGCAGCCACCCTTTAAACTACGAGCAGTACTTC
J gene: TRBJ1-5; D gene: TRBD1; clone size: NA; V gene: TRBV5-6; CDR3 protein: CASSQTGGNQPQHF; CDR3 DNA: TGTGCCAGCAGCCAGACAGGGGGCAATCAGCCCCAGCATTTT
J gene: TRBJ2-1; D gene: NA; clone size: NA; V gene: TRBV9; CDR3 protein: CASSSIAGSNEQFF; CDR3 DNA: TGTGCCAGCAGCTCCATCGCGGGTTCCAATGAGCAGTTCTTC
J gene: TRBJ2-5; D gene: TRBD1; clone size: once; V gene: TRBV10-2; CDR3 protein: CASSESNRGLETQYF; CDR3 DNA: TGCGCCAGCAGTGAGTCTAACAGGGGGCTCGAGACCCAGTACTTC
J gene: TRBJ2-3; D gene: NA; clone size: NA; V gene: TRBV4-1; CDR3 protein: CASSRLLSTFQDTQYF; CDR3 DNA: TGCGCCAGCAGCCGACTACTAAGCACGTTCCAGGATACGCAGTATTTT
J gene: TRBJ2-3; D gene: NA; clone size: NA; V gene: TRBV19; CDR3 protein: CASIPRGEDTQYF; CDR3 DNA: TGTGCCAGCATCCCCAGGGGAGAAGATACGCAGTATTTT
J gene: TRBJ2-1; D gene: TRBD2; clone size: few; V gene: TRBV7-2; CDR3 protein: CASSLASGLAGSYNEQFF; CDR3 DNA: TGTGCCAGCAGCTTAGCGAGTGGACTAGCGGGCTCCTACAATGAGCAGTTCTTC
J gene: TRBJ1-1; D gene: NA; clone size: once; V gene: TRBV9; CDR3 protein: CASSARGGGRNTEAFF; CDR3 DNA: TGTGCCAGCAGCGCGAGGGGGGGCGGGAGAAACACTGAAGCTTTCTTT
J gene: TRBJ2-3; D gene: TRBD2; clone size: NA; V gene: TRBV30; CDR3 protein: CAWNLAGGPDTQYF; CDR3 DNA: TGTGCCTGGAATCTAGCGGGGGGACCGGATACGCAGTATTTT
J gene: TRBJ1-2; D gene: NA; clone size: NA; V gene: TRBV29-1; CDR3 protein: CSVVLQSEDGYTF; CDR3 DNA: TGCAGCGTTGTCCTTCAATCGGAGGATGGCTACACCTTC
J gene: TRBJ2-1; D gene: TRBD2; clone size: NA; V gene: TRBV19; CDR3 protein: CATGRTSGRYEQFF; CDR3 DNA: TGTGCCACCGGGAGGACTAGCGGGAGGTATGAGCAGTTCTTC
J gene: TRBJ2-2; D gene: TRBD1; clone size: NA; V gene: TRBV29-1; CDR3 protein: CSGMTGRTGELFF; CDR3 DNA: TGCAGCGGAATGACAGGGCGAACCGGGGAGCTGTTTTTT
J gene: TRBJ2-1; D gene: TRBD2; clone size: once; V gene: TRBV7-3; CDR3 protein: CASSLMASGYNEQFF; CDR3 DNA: TGTGCCAGCAGCTTAATGGCTAGCGGCTACAATGAGCAGTTCTTC
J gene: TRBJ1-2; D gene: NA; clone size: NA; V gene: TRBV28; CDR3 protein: CASSLDLAGGKKGYTF; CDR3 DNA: TGTGCCAGCAGTTTAGACCTAGCTGGGGGGAAAAAGGGCTACACCTTC
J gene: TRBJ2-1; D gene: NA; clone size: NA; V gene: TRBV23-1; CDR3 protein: CASSQSGRFSYNEQFF; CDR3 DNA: TGCGCCAGCAGTCAATCGGGCAGGTTCTCCTACAATGAGCAGTTCTTC
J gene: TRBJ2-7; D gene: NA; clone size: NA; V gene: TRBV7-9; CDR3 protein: CATMGESYEQYF; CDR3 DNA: TGTGCCACCATGGGCGAATCCTACGAGCAGTACTTC
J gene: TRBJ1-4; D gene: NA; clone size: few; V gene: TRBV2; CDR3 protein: CASTPSREFTEKLFF; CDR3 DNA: TGTGCCAGCACTCCATCCAGGGAATTTACTGAAAAACTGTTTTTT
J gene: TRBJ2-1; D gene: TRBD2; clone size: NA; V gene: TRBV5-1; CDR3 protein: CASSLSSGGNEQFF; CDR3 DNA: TGCGCCAGCAGCTTGTCAAGCGGGGGGAATGAGCAGTTCTTC
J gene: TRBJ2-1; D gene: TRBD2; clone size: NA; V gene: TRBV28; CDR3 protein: CASTSGRTYNEQFF; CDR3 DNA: TGTGCCAGCACAAGCGGGAGGACCTACAATGAGCAGTTCTTC
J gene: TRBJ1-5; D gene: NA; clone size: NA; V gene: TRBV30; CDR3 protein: CAWSVQSGEQPQHF; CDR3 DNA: TGTGCCTGGAGTGTACAGTCAGGGGAACAGCCCCAGCATTTT
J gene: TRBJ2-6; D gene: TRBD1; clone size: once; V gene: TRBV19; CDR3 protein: CASSNRGAGANVLTF; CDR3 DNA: TGTGCCAGTAGTAACAGGGGTGCGGGGGCCAACGTCCTGACTTTC
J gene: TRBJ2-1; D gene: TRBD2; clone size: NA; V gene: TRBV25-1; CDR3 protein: CASRASGNYNEQFF; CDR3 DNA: TGTGCCAGCAGGGCTAGCGGAAATTACAATGAGCAGTTCTTC
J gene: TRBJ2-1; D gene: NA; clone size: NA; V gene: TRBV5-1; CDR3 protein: CASSTRRASSYNEQFF; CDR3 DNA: TGCGCCAGCAGCACCAGGCGGGCGAGCTCCTACAATGAGCAGTTCTTC
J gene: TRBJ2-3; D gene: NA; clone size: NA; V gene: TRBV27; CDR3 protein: CASSPIPTGTDTQYF; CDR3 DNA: TGTGCCAGCAGTCCGATCCCAACAGGCACAGATACGCAGTATTTT
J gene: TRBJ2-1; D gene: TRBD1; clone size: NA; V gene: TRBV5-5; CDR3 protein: CASSLLTGPSSYNEQFF; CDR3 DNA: TGTGCCAGCAGCTTACTGACAGGGCCCAGCTCCTACAATGAGCAGTTCTTC
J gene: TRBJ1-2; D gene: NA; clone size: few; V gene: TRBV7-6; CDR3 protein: CASSPTGADDYGYTF; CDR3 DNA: TGTGCCAGCAGCCCCACAGGAGCCGACGACTATGGCTACACCTTC
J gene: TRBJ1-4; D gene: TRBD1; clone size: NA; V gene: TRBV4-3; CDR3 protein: CASSLTGGGEKLFF; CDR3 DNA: TGCGCCAGCAGCTTGACAGGGGGAGGTGAAAAACTGTTTTTT
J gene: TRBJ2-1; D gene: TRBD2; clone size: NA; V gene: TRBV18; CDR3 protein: CASSPRLAGGYNEQFF; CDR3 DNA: TGTGCCAGCTCACCGAGACTAGCGGGAGGCTACAATGAGCAGTTCTTC
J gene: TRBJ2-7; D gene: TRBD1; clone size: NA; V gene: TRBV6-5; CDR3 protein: CASSSDRGGPYEQYF; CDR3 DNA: TGTGCCAGCAGTTCTGACAGGGGAGGCCCCTACGAGCAGTACTTC
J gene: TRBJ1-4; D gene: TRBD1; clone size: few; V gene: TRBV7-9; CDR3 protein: CASSLGGGQGAEKLFF; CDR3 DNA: TGTGCCAGCAGCTTAGGGGGCGGACAGGGGGCCGAAAAACTGTTTTTT
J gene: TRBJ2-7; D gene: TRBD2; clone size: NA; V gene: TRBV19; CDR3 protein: CASSIEGGRHEQYF; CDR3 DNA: TGTGCCAGTAGTATAGAAGGCGGGAGGCACGAGCAGTACTTC
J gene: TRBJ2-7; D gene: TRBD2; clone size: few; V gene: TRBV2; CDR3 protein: CASSYGAGGQYEQYF; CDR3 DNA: TGTGCCAGCAGTTACGGAGCGGGAGGGCAGTACGAGCAGTACTTC
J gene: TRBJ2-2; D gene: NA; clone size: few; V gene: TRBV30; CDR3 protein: CAWSVSRYRTTLTGELFF; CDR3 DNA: TGTGCCTGGAGTGTAAGTAGGTACAGGACCACACTAACCGGGGAGCTGTTTTTT
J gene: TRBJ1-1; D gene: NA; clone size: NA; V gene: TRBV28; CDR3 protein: CAIVGGGESDTEAFF; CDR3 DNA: TGTGCCATCGTGGGGGGGGGCGAGTCGGACACTGAAGCTTTCTTT
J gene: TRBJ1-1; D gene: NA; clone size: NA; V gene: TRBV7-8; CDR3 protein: CASRPPADITEAFF; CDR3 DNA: TGTGCCAGCAGACCCCCCGCGGACATCACTGAAGCTTTCTTT
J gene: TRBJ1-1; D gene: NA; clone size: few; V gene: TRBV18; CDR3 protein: CASSLSRVNTEAFF; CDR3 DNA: TGTGCCAGCTCACTCTCCAGGGTGAACACTGAAGCTTTCTTT
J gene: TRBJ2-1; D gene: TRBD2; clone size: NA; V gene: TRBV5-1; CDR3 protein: CASSLEVTSGRDDEQFF; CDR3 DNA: TGCGCCAGCAGCTTGGAGGTCACTAGCGGGAGGGACGATGAGCAGTTCTTC